Presented here are 18 T cell receptor beta chains from one specimen sequenced in a study of human T cells and chemical hapten exposure. As the library was built, unique molecular identifiers were attached to individual cDNA molecules. TCRdb re-called the reads through MiXCR, storing one row per CDR3 protein. The profile shows several hundred distinct CDR3 sequences, approximately 68% of them singletons. Treatment defined: therapeutic diphenylcyclopropenone sensitization with weekly scalp DPC. The source material was whole blood, sampled before DPC sensitization or 2, 6, or about 24 weeks after (not recorded which). The receptors were sampled from an adult with alopecia areata. Some clones in this sample may be carry-over from other donors' samples. This table probably holds off-target reads from a library built for another chain.

The chain joins TRBV11-2 to TRBJ2-7; TRBD1 is a possible D gene (6 bases). The ends were cut back, 5 bases at V and 6 bases at J, with 14 bases in the middle. The CDR3 has 13 residues. The germline gives CDR1 SGHAT, CDR2 FQNNGV. CDR3: CASSNKRGTEQYF. For the CDR3, the DNA is TGTGCCAGCAGCAATAAGAGGGGGACCGAGCAGTACTTC.

The rearrangement joins TRBV2 to TRBJ2-7, with D perhaps matching TRBD2 (5 bases). The CDR3 runs 11 residues. V lost 5 bases to trimming and J lost 3 bases, with 5 bases between them. CDR1 SNHLY and CDR2 FYNNEI come from the germline V gene. The CDR3 region is CASSSGYEQYF. The CDR3 bases are TGTGCCAGCAGTAGCGGCTACGAGCAGTACTTC.

This clonotype is hyperexpanded (1% or more) by share. The rearrangement joins TRBV13 to TRBJ2-1; D is unresolved. The length of the CDR3 is 13 residues. CDR1 is PRHDT, CDR2 FYEKMQ, per germline (reference sequence). Trimming cost V 8 bases and J 9 bases, with 17 bases left between them. The CDR3 reads CASALRLVSEQFF. In DNA, the CDR3 is TGTGCCAGCGCACTACGGCTGGTGAGTGAGCAGTTCTTC.

This clonotype occurred a few times. The chain has TRBV20-1 and TRBJ2-7; possibly TRBD1 for D (5 bases). V was cut by 5 bases and J by 0 bases, with 11 bases left in between. The CDR3 loop spans 13 amino acids. The germline gives CDR1 DFQATT, CDR2 SNEGSKA (reference sequence). CDR3 loop: CSAPDSFSYEQYF. CDR3 DNA: TGCAGTGCTCCAGACAGTTTCTCCTACGAGCAGTACTTC.

The chain is built from TRBV5-5 and TRBJ1-1, with 7 bases aligning to TRBD1. Germline assignment: CDR1 SGHKS and CDR2 YYEKEE (reference sequence). This CDR3 contains 15 residues. V gave up 1 base and J gave up 1 base; unmatched junction bases: 4. The CDR3 loop reads CASSLSGQPNTEAFF. CDR3 in DNA: TGTGCCAGCAGCTTGTCGGGACAGCCGAACACTGAAGCTTTCTTT.

The V gene is TRBV20-1, the J gene TRBJ2-1; D is undetermined. V gave up 5 bases and J gave up 0 bases, with 8 bases separating them. The CDR3 spans 13 residues. The germline V gene encodes CDR1 DFQATT and CDR2 SNEGSKA (reference sequence). The DNA for the CDR3 is TGCAGTGCTGCAGACACCTCCTACAATGAGCAGTTCTTC. The encoded protein is CSAADTSYNEQFF.

The rearrangement links TRBV4-3 to TRBJ2-6; D not resolved. CDR3 length: 16 amino acids. Germline V CDR1 and CDR2: LGHNA, YSLEER. The V end lost 0 bases, the J end lost 0 bases, and 6 bases lay between the germline ends. Here the CDR3 reads CASSQETGSGANVLTF. The CDR3 DNA sequence: TGCGCCAGCAGCCAAGAGACGGGCTCTGGGGCCAACGTCCTGACTTTC.

This clonotype has just one count. This sequence joins TRBV20-1 and TRBJ1-5; D may be TRBD1 (6 bases). V shed 3 bases and J shed 2 bases, with 14 bases lying between them. From germline, CDR1 is DFQATT and CDR2 SNEGSKA (reference sequence). The CDR3 has 15 residues. CDR3 protein: CSASLTPGGNQPQHF. The CDR3 DNA sequence: TGCAGTGCTAGCCTTACCCCAGGGGGCAATCAGCCCCAGCATTTT.

The sample holds a few counts of this clonotype. The chain has TRBV7-9 and TRBJ1-1; D unclear. Trimming removed 5 bases from V and 0 bases from J, with 19 bases in between. The CDR3 is 17 residues long. In germline, CDR1 is SEHNR, CDR2 FQNEAQ (reference sequence). CDR3 residues: CASSLSLSRGMNTEAFF. As DNA, the CDR3 is TGTGCCAGCAGCCTGAGTTTGAGCCGGGGAATGAACACTGAAGCTTTCTTT.

This sequence joins TRBV29-1 and TRBJ2-7; 9 nucleotides agree with TRBD1. This CDR3 has 14 residues. In germline, CDR1 is SQVTM, CDR2 ANQGSEA. Trimming took 7 bases from V and 5 from J; bases not matched to a gene: 12. CDR3 protein: CSAASGTGSNEQYF. CDR3 DNA: TGCAGCGCCGCCTCCGGGACAGGGTCGAACGAGCAGTACTTC.

The chain combines TRBV12-5 with TRBJ2-3; no clear D gene. Trimming removed 1 base at V and 4 bases at J, with 0 bases between. Germline CDR1 and CDR2: LGHNT and FRNRAP. The CDR3 has 11 amino acids. The CDR3 reads CASGLADTQYF. The CDR3 DNA reads as TGTGCTAGTGGTTTGGCAGATACGCAGTATTTT.

The V call is TRBV18, the J call TRBJ2-3; D unclear. Trimming pared 3 bases from V and 3 bases from J, leaving 10 bases between. CDR3 size: 14 residues. Germline V gene sequence: CDR1 KGHSH, CDR2 LQKENI. CDR3 loop: CASSPTQSTDTQYF. CDR3 in DNA: TGTGCCAGCTCACCGACTCAGTCTACAGATACGCAGTATTTT.

This rearrangement joins TRBV18 to TRBJ2-3; D not resolved. The CDR3 length is 14 residues. CDR1 and CDR2 from the germline V gene are KGHSH and LQKENI. Trimming removed 2 bases at V and 6 bases at J, with 12 bases between. CDR3 bases: TGTGCCAGCTCACCAAGTCGCGCTAAGGATACGCAGTATTTT. Translated, it gives CASSPSRAKDTQYF.

The chain combines TRBV5-1 with TRBJ2-3; D remains unclear. V lost 2 bases to trimming and J lost 3 bases, with 4 bases between them. The CDR3 totals 12 residues. Germline CDR1 SGHRS, CDR2 YFSETQ. The CDR3 is CASSLETDTQYF. In nucleotides, the CDR3 is TGCGCCAGCAGCTTAGAAACAGATACGCAGTATTTT.

This clonotype showed up just once. The chain is built from TRBV6-6 and TRBJ2-7; the D is unclear. Germline-derived CDR1 and CDR2 are MNHNY and SVGAGI (reference sequence). The CDR3 is made up of 15 amino acids. The germline V and J ends were trimmed by 4 bases and 1 base, with 14 bases remaining between them. This chain's CDR3 is CASSSNRRLSYEQYF. CDR3 coding DNA: TGTGCCAGCAGTTCAAATAGAAGGCTTTCCTACGAGCAGTACTTC.

This clonotype was recorded only once. J is TRBJ2-2 and V is TRBV11-2; no firm D call. V dropped 0 bases and J dropped 4 bases, with 0 bases sitting between them. Germline V gives CDR1 SGHAT, CDR2 FQNNGV. CDR3 length: 12 amino acids. CDR3 DNA: TGTGCCAGCAGCTTAGACACCGGGGAGCTGTTTTTT. Its protein is CASSLDTGELFF. The whole variable domain, filled in from reference TRBV11-2 and TRBJ2-2, reads EAGVAQSPRYKIIEKRQSVAFWCNPISGHATLYWYQQILGQGPKLLIQFQNNGVVDDSQLPKDRFSAERLKGVDSTLKIQPAKLEDSAVYLCASSLDTGELFFGEGSRLTVL.

The V and J genes are TRBV4-1 and TRBJ2-1; 8 bases are shared with TRBD1. CDR1 and CDR2 (germline): MGHRA, YSYEKL. V lost 2 bases, J lost 10 bases, and 10 bases stayed unmatched. The CDR3 sequence is 15 residues long. CDR3 amino acids: CASSQRPGTGGEQFF. CDR3 DNA: TGCGCCAGCAGCCAACGTCCCGGGACAGGAGGCGAGCAGTTCTTC.

The rearrangement uses TRBV5-5 and TRBJ2-7, with 8 bases identical to TRBD1. Germline V CDR1 and CDR2: SGHKS, YYEKEE (reference sequence). V lost 0 bases, J lost 2 bases, and 1 base stayed unmatched. This CDR3 is 14 amino acids long. The CDR3 reads CASSLEQGAYEQYF. The CDR3 coding sequence is TGTGCCAGCAGCTTGGAACAGGGGGCCTACGAGCAGTACTTC. The whole variable domain, remainder taken from reference TRBV5-5 and TRBJ2-7, is DAGVTQSPTHLIKTRGQQVTLRCSPISGHKSVSWYQQVLGQGPQFIFQYYEKEERGRGNFPDRFSARQFPNYSSELNVNALLLGDSALYLCASSLEQGAYEQYFGPGTRLTVT.